One sample yielded the 3 T cell receptor beta chains listed below, sequenced in a study of blood T cell repertoires in COVID-19. The repertoire was sequenced with immunoSEQ multiplex PCR; TCRdb's copy has only in-frame clones and lacks some. Of fewer than 30,000 clones detected, 80% to 90% appear once; the ten largest clones hold 28%. Sequences were obtained from peripheral blood. The receptors were sampled from a woman older than 75 with COVID-19, enrolled during active disease.

This clone was detected once. The chain employs TRBV5-6 and TRBJ2-5; 7 bases are shared with TRBD1. V dropped 3 bases and J dropped 2; count of bases not matched to a gene: 1. Per the germline V gene, CDR1 is SGHDT and CDR2 is YYEEEE. The CDR3 runs to 13 residues. Here the CDR3 DNA reads TGTGCCAGCAGCTACAGGGGTCAAGAGACCCAGTACTTC. This encodes CASSYRGQETQYF.

The chain couples TRBV27 to TRBJ2-7; 8 bases match TRBD1. After removal of 1 base from V and 5 bases from J, the junction contained 10 bases not matched to a gene. The CDR3 spans 16 residues. The germline CDR1 and CDR2 sequences are MNHEY and SMNVEV (reference sequence). CDR3 in amino acids: CASSLWSRQGTDEQYF. DNA of the CDR3: TGTGCCAGCAGTTTATGGTCGAGACAGGGGACAGACGAGCAGTACTTC.

This clone was recorded only once. This chain links TRBV15 with TRBJ2-1, with 9 bases fitting TRBD2. The CDR3 length is 18 residues. Looked up from germline, CDR1 is LNHNV and CDR2 is YYDKDF (reference sequence). V lost 0 bases to trimming and J lost 4 bases; unmatched junction nucleotides: 10. The CDR3 DNA is TGTGCCACCAGCAGAGATCCAAGCGGGGGGCCCTGGTACAATGAGCAGTTCTTC. Translation: CATSRDPSGGPWYNEQFF.